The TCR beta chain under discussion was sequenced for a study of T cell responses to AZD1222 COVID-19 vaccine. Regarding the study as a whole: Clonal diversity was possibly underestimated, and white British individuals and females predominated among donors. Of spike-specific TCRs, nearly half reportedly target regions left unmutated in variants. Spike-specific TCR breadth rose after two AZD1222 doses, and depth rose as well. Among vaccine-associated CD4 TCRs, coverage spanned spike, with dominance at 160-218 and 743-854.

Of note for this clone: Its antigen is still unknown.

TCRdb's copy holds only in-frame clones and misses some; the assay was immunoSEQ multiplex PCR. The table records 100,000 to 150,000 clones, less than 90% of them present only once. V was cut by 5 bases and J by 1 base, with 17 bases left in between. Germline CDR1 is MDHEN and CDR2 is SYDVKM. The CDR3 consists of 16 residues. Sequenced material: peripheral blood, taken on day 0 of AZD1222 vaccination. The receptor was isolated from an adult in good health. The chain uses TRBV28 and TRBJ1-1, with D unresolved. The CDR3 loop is CASSPGSASENTEAFF. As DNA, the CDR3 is TGTGCCAGCAGTCCGGGTTCAGCGTCCGAGAACACTGAAGCTTTCTTT.